The next 26 T cell receptor beta chains were all read from a single sample in a study of identical twins (dated by TCRdb to about 2016). Library generation was performed with 5' RACE. TCRdb lists the instrument as Illumina HiSeq 2000. TCRdb applied fastp at Q25 and MiXCR to the public reads, then kept only in-frame beta chains. Duplicate CDR3 protein sequences are folded into a single record with the most common DNA and genes. This sample is represented by approximately 700,000 distinct CDR3 sequences; 5.5% to 6.5% of them were singletons. Under 2% of the sample is in the top ten clones. The specimen sequenced was naive T cells sorted from blood. In the paper's terms, the cell subset or site label means: cells isolated with a human naive T-cell isolation kit. The receptors come from a man younger than 30 in good health.

This clonotype was found many times. CDR3 sequence reads: CASGYGTDTQYF. The CDR3, as DNA: TGTGCCAGCGGATATGGCACAGATACGCAGTATTTT. V gene TRBV27 combines with J gene TRBJ2-3; D not certain. V was shortened by 8 bases and J by 1 base, with 7 bases between the two germline ends. Per the germline V gene, CDR1 is MNHEY and CDR2 is SMNVEV (reference sequence). The CDR3 runs 12 residues.

V and J are TRBV10-2 and TRBJ2-7; 11 nucleotides match TRBD2. The CDR3 runs to 15 residues. Germline-derived CDR1 and CDR2 are WSHSY and SAAADI. V shed 4 bases and J 6 bases; nucleotides not matched to a gene: 8. CDR3 bases: TGCGCCAGCAGTGTTTCGGCTAGCGGGAGGCGCGAGCAGTACGTC. Its translation: CASSVSASGRREQYV.

This clonotype was counted ten times or more. V usage is TRBV27 and J usage is TRBJ2-1, with D possibly TRBD2 on 6 matching bases. The CDR3 sequence is 14 residues long. V shed 6 bases and J shed 5 bases, with 14 bases lying between them. Germline V CDR1 and CDR2: MNHEY, SMNVEV (reference sequence). The CDR3 sequence is CASSPLRRDNEQFF. In nucleotides, the CDR3 is TGTGCCAGCAGCCCACTGCGGAGGGACAATGAGCAGTTCTTC.

The chain combines TRBV11-2 with TRBJ2-5; perhaps TRBD1 as D (5 bases). CDR1 SGHAT and CDR2 FQNNGV come from the germline V gene. The length of the CDR3 is 14 residues. Trimming pared 4 bases from V and 6 bases from J, leaving 15 bases between. This CDR3 is CASSSPDTGKTQYF. The CDR3 nucleotides are TGTGCCAGCAGCTCCCCGGACACCGGCAAGACCCAGTACTTC.

The CDR3 nucleotides read TGTGCCAGCAGCTCGAACCGGGACTACTCCTACAATGAGCAGTTCTTC. Amino acid sequence: CASSSNRDYSYNEQFF. V gene TRBV5-4 combines with J gene TRBJ2-1, with TRBD2 matching over 7 bases. J gave up 0 bases and V 3 bases, and 6 bases lay outside the gene matches. Germline CDR1 reads SGHNT; CDR2 reads YYREEE (reference sequence). The CDR3 runs to 16 residues.

This clonotype showed up just a few times. V gene TRBV28 combines with J gene TRBJ1-4; TRBD1 is a possible D gene (5 bases). V lost 2 bases to trimming and J lost 6 bases, with 13 bases between them. This CDR3 comprises 15 residues. Germline-derived CDR1 and CDR2 are MDHEN and SYDVKM. CDR3 in amino acids: CASSLRVLGDEKLFF. DNA of the CDR3: TGTGCCAGCAGTTTAAGAGTCTTGGGGGATGAAAAACTGTTTTTT. The variable domain in full, completed from reference TRBV28 and TRBJ1-4, reads DVKVTQSSRYLVKRTGEKVFLECVQDMDHENMFWYRQDPGLGLRLIYFSYDVKMKEKGDIPEGYSVSREKKERFSLILESASTNQTSMYLCASSLRVLGDEKLFFGSGTQLSVL.

In its sample, this clonotype was seen a few times. The V call is TRBV20-1, the J call TRBJ2-7, with 9 bases aligning to TRBD1. After removal of 6 bases from V and 5 bases from J, the junction contained 8 bases not matched to a gene. CDR1 and CDR2 (germline): DFQATT, SNEGSKA (reference sequence). The CDR3 has 13 amino acids. The CDR3 nucleotides are TGCAGTGCCACAGGGGGCGTGATCCACGAGCAGTACTTC. Translating gives CSATGGVIHEQYF.

In its sample, this clonotype was seen many times. V and J are TRBV7-2 and TRBJ1-1, with no clear D. CDR3 length: 16 residues. Germline lookup yields CDR1 SGHTA and CDR2 FQGNSA. V was cut by 4 bases and J by 3 bases, with 18 bases left in between. CDR3 in amino acids: CASSSRPIDIYTEAFF. The CDR3, as DNA: TGTGCCAGCAGCTCCCGCCCCATAGACATTTACACTGAAGCTTTCTTT.

This clonotype was counted only a few times. This chain joins TRBV5-1 and TRBJ1-2; D remains unclear. The germline V and J ends were trimmed by 1 base and 10 bases, with 14 bases remaining between them. Germline values: CDR1 SGHRS, CDR2 YFSETQ. This CDR3 comprises 13 residues. The CDR3 DNA reads as TGCGCCAGCAGCTTGTCGGGTTCTTCAGCCTACACCTTC. Its protein product is CASSLSGSSAYTF.

This clonotype occurred many times. The rearrangement uses TRBV25-1 and TRBJ2-1; the match to TRBD1 covers 9 bases. Germline trimming cut 4 bases from V and 6 bases from J; bases unmatched to any gene: 7. The CDR3 runs 15 residues. Germline-derived CDR1 and CDR2 are MGHDK and SYGVNS. Written as DNA, the CDR3 is TGTGCCAGCAGTGCCCCCGGGACAGGGTTCAATGAGCAGTTCTTC. Amino acids: CASSAPGTGFNEQFF.

The genes are TRBV3-1 and TRBJ2-4; 11 bases align to TRBD2. Unmatched junction bases numbered 5, after V lost 1 base and J lost 0 bases. Germline V gene sequence: CDR1 LGHDT, CDR2 YNNKEL (reference sequence). The CDR3 runs to 18 residues. CDR3 protein: CASSQVFSGREAKNIQYF. As DNA, the CDR3 is TGTGCCAGCAGCCAAGTCTTTAGCGGGAGGGAAGCCAAAAACATTCAGTACTTC.

This clonotype was seen ten or more times. This chain uses TRBV25-1 with TRBJ2-5, with D maybe TRBD1 (5 bases). The CDR3 contains 15 residues. The germline gives CDR1 MGHDK, CDR2 SYGVNS. V was trimmed by 3 bases and J by 0 bases, leaving 11 bases between them. CDR3 coding DNA: TGTGCCAGCAGTGACATGACAGCAAACCAAGAGACCCAGTACTTC. Translation: CASSDMTANQETQYF.

The genes are TRBV11-2 and TRBJ2-3; D may be TRBD2 (6 bases). The germline V gene encodes CDR1 SGHAT and CDR2 FQNNGV. The CDR3 totals 15 residues. V lost 7 bases and J lost 0, with 14 bases in between. The CDR3 DNA is TGTGCCAGCACACCAGTAGCGGCAAGCACAGATACGCAGTATTTT. It specifies CASTPVAASTDTQYF.

This clonotype was seen at least ten times. This rearrangement joins TRBV4-2 to TRBJ1-5; possible D gene TRBD1, 5 bases. Germline V gene data show CDR1 as LGHNA and CDR2 as YNFKEQ. The CDR3 has 17 amino acids. Trimming cost V 4 bases and J 3 bases, with 19 bases left between them. The CDR3 sequence is CASSPDPGRGANQPQHF. For the CDR3, the DNA is TGTGCCAGCAGCCCAGATCCGGGACGGGGCGCCAATCAGCCCCAGCATTTT.

This clonotype was seen repeatedly, ten times or more. The chain employs TRBV5-1 and TRBJ2-1; no firm D call. Germline V lookup: CDR1 SGHRS, CDR2 YFSETQ. The CDR3 totals 12 residues. Trimming left V 4 bases short and J 5 bases short, with 7 bases between. DNA for the CDR3: TGCGCCAGCAGCCGGGTCGACAATGAGCAGTTCTTC. Residues: CASSRVDNEQFF.

This clonotype showed up just a few times. The chain carries TRBV2 and TRBJ2-4; TRBD2 aligns across 8 bases. Trimming at V came to 6 bases and at J to 3 bases, leaving 10 bases not matched to a gene. Germline CDR1 SNHLY, CDR2 FYNNEI. This CDR3 contains 16 residues. CDR3 DNA: TGTGCCAGCAGCCCCGGGTCGGGGGGGGTCAAAAACATTCAGTACTTC. Residues: CASSPGSGGVKNIQYF.

This chain connects TRBV11-2 to TRBJ2-2; 10 positions match TRBD2. The germline gives CDR1 SGHAT, CDR2 FQNNGV. The V segment lost 7 bases and the J segment 4 bases; nucleotides outside the gene matches: 6. This CDR3 has 15 amino acids. CDR3 in DNA: TGTGCCAGCAACGGAGCGGGAGGGCCCACCGGGGAGCTGTTTTTT. It specifies CASNGAGGPTGELFF.

Ten or more counts support this clonotype. In DNA, the CDR3 is TGCAGCGTCGCGACTAGCCATATCGCCGGGGAGCTGTTTTTT. It translates to CSVATSHIAGELFF. V gene TRBV29-1 combines with J gene TRBJ2-2, with 7 bases aligning to TRBD2. The CDR3 consists of 14 residues. CDR1 is SQVTM, CDR2 ANQGSEA, per germline. Trimming cost V 6 bases and J 6 bases; bases outside gene matches: 10.

At least ten counts were recorded for this clonotype. This sequence joins TRBV6-1 and TRBJ1-5, with D unresolved. This CDR3 spans 13 amino acids. Germline CDR1 MNHNS, CDR2 SASEGT. The V and J ends lost 5 bases and 4 bases respectively, with 9 bases between them. The CDR3 DNA sequence: TGTGCCAGCAGTAGAGGGAAGAATCAGCCCCAGCATTTT. This translates into CASSRGKNQPQHF.

This clonotype was seen a handful of times. This chain uses TRBV29-1 with TRBJ2-3; no clear D gene. Germline CDR1 and CDR2: SQVTM and ANQGSEA. V was clipped by 0 bases and J by 5 bases, with 6 bases between them. The CDR3 has 12 residues. CDR3 sequence reads: CSVEDVGDTQYF. The DNA for the CDR3 is TGCAGCGTTGAAGATGTGGGAGATACGCAGTATTTT.

A word on this clonotype: Since no conserved phenylalanine or tryptophan closes the CDR3, a read error is the likely cause. V and J are TRBV7-2 and TRBJ2-7, with 9 bases lining up with TRBD1. CDR1 and CDR2 from the germline V gene are SGHTA and FQGNSA. The CDR3 contains 14 residues. The ends lost 6 bases at V and 6 bases at J; junction bases unmatched: 9. The CDR3 loop reads CASSAGTGNREQYC. CDR3 in DNA: TGTGCCAGCAGTGCCGGGACAGGGAACCGCGAGCAGTACTGC.

The chain carries TRBV7-8 and TRBJ2-5, with D possibly being TRBD1 or TRBD2 (6 bases each). Germline values: CDR1 SGHVS, CDR2 FQNEAQ. Trimming removed 2 bases at V and 5 bases at J, with 12 bases between. The CDR3 extends over 14 amino acids. CDR3 sequence reads: CASSLPQGRETQYF. CDR3 sequence (DNA): TGTGCCAGCAGCTTACCCCAGGGGAGGGAGACCCAGTACTTC.

The chain is built from TRBV27 and TRBJ2-3; 10 bases line up with TRBD2. Germline V gene data show CDR1 as MNHEY and CDR2 as SMNVEV (reference sequence). The CDR3 loop spans 15 amino acids. The ends lost 3 bases at V and 3 bases at J; junction bases unmatched: 3. The CDR3 region has the DNA TGTGCCAGCAGTTTTGAGCGGGAGGGAACAGATACGCAGTATTTT. As protein: CASSFEREGTDTQYF.

This clonotype was seen ten or more times. This chain joins TRBV7-2 and TRBJ1-1; D gene unclear. The CDR3 is 15 residues long. V shed 6 bases and J shed 0 bases, with 14 bases lying between them. The V gene's germline CDR1 is SGHTA and CDR2 FQGNSA. The CDR3, as DNA: TGTGCCAGCAGTCCCGCGGCGGCTCTGAACACTGAAGCTTTCTTT. It translates to CASSPAAALNTEAFF.

This clonotype has more than one count but fewer than ten. The CDR3 coding sequence is TGTGCCAGCAGCCACGGTCCCGGGGACAGCAGAACCGGGGAGCTGTTTTTT. Protein sequence: CASSHGPGDSRTGELFF. The genes are TRBV7-2 and TRBJ2-2; 7 positions match TRBD1. Germline V gives CDR1 SGHTA, CDR2 FQGNSA. V dropped 5 bases and J dropped 5; count of bases not matched to a gene: 14. The length of the CDR3 is 17 residues.

In its sample, this clonotype was seen a few times. V is TRBV7-3 and J is TRBJ2-1, with D unclear. The CDR3 runs to 18 residues. Deletions cut 1 base from V and 3 bases from J, with 19 bases between. CDR1 is SGHTA and CDR2 is FQGTGA in the germline V gene. CDR3 sequence reads: CASSLIGMGWGSYNEQFF. The CDR3 coding sequence is TGTGCCAGCAGCTTAATCGGAATGGGATGGGGAAGCTACAATGAGCAGTTCTTC.